This T cell receptor (beta chain) is from a study of T cell repertoires in cytomegalovirus infection. Background on the study: An indication of both CMV infection and matching HLA type came from public TCR beta signatures.

MiXCR, applied by TCRdb to the reads, yields one record per CDR3 protein. The sample contains nearly 450,000 distinct CDR3 sequences, about a third of which appear only once. General study findings and limits: In two of eight donors, the top clonotype was HLA-C-restricted CMV-specific.

Concerning this clonotype itself: Its specificity is unknown. Possible read error: a much larger clone is one base away.

Trimming removed 4 bases at V and 4 bases at J, with 13 bases between. The CDR3 spans 14 residues. Germline CDR1 is SGHVS and CDR2 is FQNEAQ. The chain recombines TRBV7-8 with TRBJ2-5; D is unclear. The sequence was collected from a human donor in good health (CMV status not recorded). Some clones in this sample may be carry-over from other donors' samples. Sequenced: PBMCs. The CDR3 sequence: CASSSRHGAETQYF. The CDR3 coding sequence is TGTGCCAGCAGCTCACGACATGGAGCAGAGACCCAGTACTTC.